A single sample is the source of the 22 T cell receptor beta chains below, sequenced in a study of post-analysis software for immune sequencing data. Each TCR beta cDNA library carried unique molecular identifiers. Using its own MiXCR run on the PCR reads, TCRdb lists one record per CDR3 protein. The repertoire has under 200,000 distinct CDR3 sequences, about 36% of them found once; the top ten carry over 25%. Sequences were derived from blood, sampled after autologous hematopoietic stem cell transplantation. All receptors come from a girl aged 10 to 17 with multiple sclerosis.

V usage is TRBV12-3 or TRBV12-4 and J usage is TRBJ1-2; 12 bases line up with TRBD1. There are 16 residues in the CDR3. The junction had 5 bases not matched to a gene; V was cut back by 4 bases and J by 2 bases. The CDR3 DNA is TGTGCCAGCAGTTCGTCGGGACAGGGGGCGAACTATGGCTACACCTTC. Protein product: CASSSSGQGANYGYTF.

The V gene is TRBV30, the J gene TRBJ2-4, with unresolved D. The J call may not be correct, given that the DNA end is closer to TRBJ2-7. Germline assignment: CDR1 GTSNPN and CDR2 SVGIG (reference sequence). This CDR3 has 13 amino acids. The CDR3 region is CAWSVSLKYEQYF. The CDR3 coding sequence is TGTGCCTGGAGTGTATCCCTAAAGTACGAGCAGTACTTC.

This sequence joins TRBV4-3 and TRBJ2-1, with 8 bases lining up with TRBD2. Looked up from germline, CDR1 is LGHNA and CDR2 is YSLEER. This CDR3 region has 15 residues. V trimming: 0 bases; J trimming: 5 bases; junction bases outside the gene matches: 3. CDR3 protein: CASSQDAGGNNEQFF. CDR3 DNA: TGCGCCAGCAGCCAAGATGCGGGAGGAAACAATGAGCAGTTCTTC.

For the CDR3, the DNA is TGCGCCAGCAGCCAAGATGCGAGTGAGCAGTTCTTC. This gives the protein CASSQDASEQFF. This sequence joins TRBV4-1 and TRBJ2-1; no clear D. Germline assignment: CDR1 MGHRA and CDR2 YSYEKL. The CDR3 contains 12 residues. The V gene lost 0 bases and the J gene lost 9 bases, with 6 bases spanning the gap.

On this clonotype: The limits of the CDR3 on the DNA are not certain, so only TCRdb's listed CDR3 is given. The V and J genes are TRBV6-5 and TRBJ2-1; TRBD1, the table's D call, lacks a check against the DNA. Germline CDR1 is MNHEY and CDR2 is SVGAGI. The CDR3 contains 22 residues when both ends are counted. CDR3 amino acids: CASSYADSTEAFFGQGTNEQFF.

V and J are TRBV4-1 and TRBJ1-2; D unclear. Germline V CDR1 and CDR2: MGHRA, YSYEKL. The CDR3 sequence is 15 residues long. The germline V and J ends were trimmed by 0 bases and 3 bases, with 11 bases remaining between them. The CDR3 here is CASSQEVGRDYGYTF. CDR3 sequence (DNA): TGCGCCAGCAGCCAAGAAGTAGGGAGGGACTATGGCTACACCTTC.

V and J are TRBV4-2 and TRBJ2-3; TRBD2 matches at 7 bases. V shed 0 bases and J 8 bases; nucleotides not matched to a gene: 8. The CDR3 spans 15 residues. Germline V CDR1 and CDR2: LGHNA, YNFKEQ. This CDR3 reads CASSQDGEGARTQYF. The CDR3 nucleotides are TGTGCCAGCAGCCAAGATGGGGAGGGTGCGCGTACGCAGTATTTT.

V gene TRBV6-1 combines with J gene TRBJ2-3; the match to TRBD1 covers 9 bases. Per germline, CDR1 MNHNS and CDR2 SASEGT. The CDR3 consists of 16 residues. V shed 6 bases and J 3 bases; nucleotides not matched to a gene: 10. The CDR3 spells CASSGVTGGFTDTQYF. DNA for the CDR3: TGTGCCAGCAGCGGGGTGACAGGGGGGTTTACAGATACGCAGTATTTT.

The J gene is TRBJ2-5, the V gene TRBV13; possible D gene TRBD2, 5 bases. The germline V gene has CDR1 PRHDT and CDR2 FYEKMQ (reference sequence). V lost 0 bases, J lost 4 bases, and 12 bases lay in between. The CDR3 runs 15 residues. CDR3 sequence (DNA): TGTGCCAGCAGCTTAGGACCCTACCGGGGAGAGACCCAGTACTTC. Translated: CASSLGPYRGETQYF.

The V gene is TRBV5-1, the J gene TRBJ1-5; 8 bases match TRBD1. This CDR3 region has 17 residues. Trimming removed 5 bases from V and 3 bases from J; junction bases left unmatched: 13. Germline V CDR1 and CDR2: SGHRS, YFSETQ. The DNA for the CDR3 is TGCGCCAGCAGGGACAGGGTGGTAATTGTTTACAATCAGCCCCAGCATTTT. Residues: CASRDRVVIVYNQPQHF.

This clonotype came up a few times. This chain links TRBV7-9 with TRBJ1-1; D call uncertain. The germline V gene has CDR1 SEHNR and CDR2 FQNEAQ (reference sequence). The CDR3 loop spans 14 amino acids. V was cut by 1 base and J by 5 bases, with 11 bases left in between. CDR3 nucleotide sequence: TGTGCCAGCAGCTTAGATGGGTCTAGTACTGAAGCTTTCTTT. This encodes CASSLDGSSTEAFF.

The V call is TRBV6-2 or TRBV6-3, the J call TRBJ1-5; TRBD1 is a possible D gene (6 bases). The CDR3 length is 12 residues. The V end lost 6 bases, the J end lost 14 bases, and 17 bases lay between the germline ends. Germline CDR1 is MNHEY and CDR2 is SVGEGT. The CDR3 spells CASSLNRQAEHF. The DNA of the CDR3 is TGTGCCAGCAGCCTAAATCGACAGGCAGAGCATTTT.

The V and J genes are TRBV24-1 and TRBJ2-5, with 7 bases aligning to TRBD2. The CDR3 has 16 residues. Unmatched junction bases numbered 10, after V lost 4 bases and J lost 3 bases. From germline, CDR1 is KGHDR and CDR2 SFDVKD. In DNA form, the CDR3 reads TGTGCCACCAGTGACCAGAGACTAGCAGGAGAAGAGACCCAGTACTTC. Translation gives CATSDQRLAGEETQYF.

For this clonotype: The junction departs from germline at one end; a sequencing error may be responsible. The chain links TRBV12-3 or TRBV12-4 to TRBJ2-5; D might be TRBD2 (5 bases). This CDR3 region has 15 residues. CDR3 in DNA: TGTGCCGGCAGTTCGAGCTACGAGGGCCCAGAGACCCAGTACTTC. It is translated as CAGSSSYEGPETQYF.

The sample holds many counts of this clonotype. CDR3 nucleotides: TGTGCCACCGCCATGGGGGGAGGAGGCGAGAATGAGCAGTTCTTC. It translates to CATAMGGGGENEQFF. The chain employs TRBV24-1 and TRBJ2-1, with D maybe TRBD2 (6 bases). Trimming removed 9 bases from V and 7 bases from J, with 21 bases in between. CDR1 and CDR2 (germline): KGHDR, SFDVKD. The CDR3 is 15 residues long.

The sample holds a few counts of this clonotype. The V gene is TRBV7-9, the J gene TRBJ1-4; no firm D call. The CDR3 has 13 amino acids. Germline V gene lookup returns CDR1 SEHNR and CDR2 FQNEAQ (reference sequence). The V gene lost 1 base and the J gene lost 13 bases, with 13 bases spanning the gap. This chain's CDR3 is CASSLGAPAGLFF. CDR3 in DNA: TGTGCCAGCAGCTTAGGAGCGCCAGCAGGACTGTTTTTT. The full variable domain, with the rest looked up from reference TRBV7-9 and TRBJ1-4, is DTGVSQNPRHKITKRGQNVTFRCDPISEHNRLYWYRQTLGQGPEFLTYFQNEAQLEKSRLLSDRFSAERPKGSFSTLEIQRTEQGDSAMYLCASSLGAPAGLFFGSGTQLSVL.

The V call is TRBV3-1, the J call TRBJ2-1; no clear D. The CDR3 is 14 amino acids. Germline V gene lookup returns CDR1 LGHDT and CDR2 YNNKEL (reference sequence). Trimming pared 1 base from V and 6 bases from J, leaving 10 bases between. The CDR3 protein is CASSQGWGINEQFF. CDR3 sequence (DNA): TGTGCCAGCAGCCAAGGTTGGGGAATCAATGAGCAGTTCTTC.

The chain links TRBV12-3 or TRBV12-4 to TRBJ1-5; the D gene is possibly TRBD1 (5 bases). Trimming took 1 base from V and 11 from J, leaving 18 bases between them. The CDR3 runs to 15 residues. The CDR3 is CASSLEAGPIVTQHF. The DNA for the CDR3 is TGTGCCAGCAGTTTAGAAGCAGGGCCGATTGTGACCCAGCATTTT.

The chain uses TRBV20-1 and TRBJ2-3, with TRBD1 identical over 8 bases. The germline V gene encodes CDR1 DFQATT and CDR2 SNEGSKA (reference sequence). CDR3 length: 12 amino acids. Trimming removed 5 bases from V and 4 bases from J; junction bases left unmatched: 2. CDR3 region: CSASGQADTQYF. The CDR3 DNA reads as TGCAGTGCTTCGGGACAGGCAGATACGCAGTATTTT.

This clonotype has only a few counts. The gene calls are TRBV7-9 and TRBJ1-1; D not certain. The CDR3 has 14 amino acids. The ends were cut back, 5 bases at V and 1 base at J, with 11 bases in the middle. CDR1 and CDR2 from the germline V gene are SEHNR and FQNEAQ (reference sequence). This CDR3 is CASSLLAENTEAFF. The CDR3 coding sequence is TGTGCCAGCAGCCTGCTTGCCGAGAACACTGAAGCTTTCTTT.

This clonotype was counted many times. As DNA, the CDR3 is TGTGCCAGCAGCCTTAACAGGGTACCCTACGAGCAGTACTTC. This encodes CASSLNRVPYEQYF. The V call is TRBV11-2, the J call TRBJ2-7; tentative D call: TRBD1 (6 bases). From germline, CDR1 is SGHAT and CDR2 FQNNGV. This CDR3 region has 14 residues. V lost 5 bases to trimming and J lost 2 bases, with 13 bases between them.

The rearrangement uses TRBV6-1 and TRBJ2-3; 10 bases are shared with TRBD1. Germline lookup yields CDR1 MNHNS and CDR2 SASEGT. The CDR3 is 16 residues long. J was trimmed by 6 bases and V by 0 bases; bases with no gene match: 6. The CDR3 DNA reads TGTGCCAGCAGTGAAGCGCCGGGGACAGGGGCTGATACGCAGTATTTT. Translation: CASSEAPGTGADTQYF.